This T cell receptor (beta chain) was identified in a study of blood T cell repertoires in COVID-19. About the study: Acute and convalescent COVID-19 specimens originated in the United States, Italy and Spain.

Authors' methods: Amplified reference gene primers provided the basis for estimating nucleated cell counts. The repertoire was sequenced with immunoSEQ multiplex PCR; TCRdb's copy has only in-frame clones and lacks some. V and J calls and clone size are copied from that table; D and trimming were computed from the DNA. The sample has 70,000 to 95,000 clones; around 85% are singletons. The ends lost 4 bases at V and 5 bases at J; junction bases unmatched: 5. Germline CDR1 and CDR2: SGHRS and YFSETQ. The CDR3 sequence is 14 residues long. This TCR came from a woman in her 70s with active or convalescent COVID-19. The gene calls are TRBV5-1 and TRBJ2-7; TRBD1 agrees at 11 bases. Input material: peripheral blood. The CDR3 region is CASSGRTGGNEQYF. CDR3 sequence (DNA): TGCGCCAGCAGCGGGAGGACAGGGGGCAACGAGCAGTACTTC.